Shown below are 11 T cell receptor beta chains from a single sample sequenced in a study of human T cells and chemical hapten exposure. Total RNA was isolated from whole blood that had not been fractionated. TCRdb reprocessed the 5' RACE reads via MiXCR and lists one record per CDR3 protein. The sample holds about 81,000 distinct CDR3 sequences, about a sixth seen once. The source is a female donor in good health.

This clonotype was seen many times. V usage is TRBV18 and J usage is TRBJ2-3, with D uncertain. This CDR3 has 13 amino acids. V was pared by 0 bases and J by 0 bases, with 1 base between. Germline V CDR1 and CDR2: KGHSH, LQKENI. The CDR3 loop reads CASSPPSTDTQYF. Written as DNA, the CDR3 is TGTGCCAGCTCACCACCGAGCACAGATACGCAGTATTTT.

The V and J genes are TRBV12-3 or TRBV12-4 and TRBJ2-3; D is unclear. Trimming cost V 5 bases and J 7 bases, with 16 bases left between them. The CDR3 has 14 amino acids. DNA for the CDR3: TGTGCCAGCAGTCCCTCTGGGATTCTCCATACGCAGTATTTT. Translation: CASSPSGILHTQYF.

In its sample, this clonotype was seen a few times. The V and J genes are TRBV19 and TRBJ2-3, with a possible D match to TRBD1 (6 bases). Trimming shortened V by 6 bases and J by 5 bases, and 21 bases separated the two germline ends. This CDR3 is built from 16 residues. Germline assignment: CDR1 LNHDA and CDR2 SQIVND (reference sequence). The CDR3 bases are TGTGCCAGTAGCGTCATACCCGGACAGAGGCTAGATACGCAGTATTTT. It encodes CASSVIPGQRLDTQYF.

The chain carries TRBV5-1 and TRBJ1-1; D remains unclear. Trimming left V 4 bases short and J 1 base short, with 8 bases between. Germline CDR1 is SGHRS and CDR2 is YFSETQ. CDR3 length: 13 amino acids. The CDR3 reads CASSMEGNTEAFF. The CDR3 nucleotides are TGCGCCAGCAGCATGGAAGGGAACACTGAAGCTTTCTTT.

This clonotype was seen a few times. The rearrangement joins TRBV18 to TRBJ1-1; D is perhaps TRBD1 (5 bases). The CDR3 contains 13 residues. The ends were cut back, 5 bases at V and 1 base at J, with 8 bases in the middle. Per the germline V gene, CDR1 is KGHSH and CDR2 is LQKENI. In DNA, the CDR3 is TGTGCCAGCTCATCCGGGGCGAACACTGAAGCTTTCTTT. Protein sequence: CASSSGANTEAFF.

This clonotype has more than one count but fewer than ten. V gene TRBV20-1 combines with J gene TRBJ1-4, with D uncertain. The CDR3 sequence is 13 residues long. The V gene's germline CDR1 is DFQATT and CDR2 SNEGSKA (reference sequence). Trimming cost V 0 bases and J 7 bases, with 9 bases left between them. CDR3 protein: CSARDFGLEKLFF. The CDR3 DNA reads TGCAGTGCTAGAGATTTTGGACTTGAAAAACTGTTTTTT.

CDR3 DNA: TGCGCCAGCAGCTCACAGGGGCCCCTCACAGATACGCAGTATTTT. It codes for CASSSQGPLTDTQYF. The chain uses TRBV5-1 and TRBJ2-3; TRBD1 aligns across 7 bases. The CDR3 runs 15 residues. Germline values: CDR1 SGHRS, CDR2 YFSETQ. J lost 2 bases, V lost 3 bases, and 6 bases had no gene match.

The chain has TRBV12-3 or TRBV12-4 and TRBJ2-1, with 11 bases fitting TRBD2. J gave up 10 bases and V 2 bases, and 7 bases lay outside the gene matches. The CDR3 totals 15 residues. The CDR3 nucleotides are TGTGCCAGCAGTTTAACTAGCGGGGGTCTTGGGGAGCAGTTCTTC. As protein: CASSLTSGGLGEQFF.

This clonotype was counted once. This chain connects TRBV6-5 to TRBJ2-7; TRBD2 matches at 8 bases. The ends lost 0 bases at V and 11 bases at J; junction bases unmatched: 12. This CDR3 is built from 15 residues. Germline values: CDR1 MNHEY, CDR2 SVGAGI. The CDR3 protein is CASSYSESSGGTEYF. The CDR3 DNA reads TGTGCCAGCAGTTACTCTGAATCCTCGGGGGGGACCGAGTACTTC.

This clonotype was detected a few times. This chain joins TRBV2 and TRBJ2-2; D could derive from TRBD1 or TRBD2 (7 bases each). V was shortened by 8 bases and J by 4 bases, with 17 bases between the two germline ends. The CDR3 covers 15 residues. Looked up from germline, CDR1 is SNHLY and CDR2 is FYNNEI. The CDR3 DNA sequence: TGTGCCAGCCGTACTAGCGAGGGGGCCACCGGGGAGCTGTTTTTT. Translating gives CASRTSEGATGELFF.

V is TRBV20-1 and J is TRBJ2-3, with D uncertain. The V and J ends lost 3 bases and 4 bases respectively, with 8 bases between them. The CDR3 has 12 amino acids. CDR1 and CDR2 from the germline V gene are DFQATT and SNEGSKA (reference sequence). The CDR3 loop is CSASLSPDTQYF. As DNA, the CDR3 is TGCAGTGCTAGTTTGTCCCCAGATACGCAGTATTTT.